This TCR beta chain came from a study of T cell changes during pregnancy in multiple sclerosis. Germline CDR1 LGHNA, CDR2 YNFKEQ. CDR3 length: 20 amino acids. Clones were sequenced by immunoSEQ multiplex PCR, and TCRdb holds only the in-frame ones, with some missing. The sample includes tens of thousands of clones, about 85% of them seen just once. The sequencing used CD4+ T cells from peripheral blood mononuclear cells, collected in the second trimester of pregnancy. The sequence derives from a female donor with multiple sclerosis, enrolled in a pregnancy study. The chain carries TRBV4-2 and TRBJ2-5; 7 positions agree with TRBD1. The J call may be faulty, since TRBJ2-7 better matches the DNA end. The CDR3 coding sequence is TGTGCCAGCAGCCAAATAACAGGGGCCTACCGGACAGGAGAGGGCTACGAGCAGTACTTC. Translating it yields CASSQITGAYRTGEGYEQYF.